Listed here are 31 T cell receptor beta chains from one sample, sequenced in a study of blood T cell repertoires in COVID-19 (dated by TCRdb to 2019 to 2021). The library relied on the immunoSEQ multiplex PCR assay. In TCRdb, the immuneACCESS table is reduced to in-frame sequences with V and J assigned. These tables do not hold every clone; where another copy was compared, an unresolved V gene accounts for under half, and the others remain unexplained. Recorded for this sample are about 150,000 clones; more than 70% of them occurred a single time. 14% of the sample is held by the ten biggest clonotypes. The material sequenced was peripheral blood. These TCRs come from a man aged 18 to 30 with active or convalescent COVID-19.

V and J are TRBV6-6 and TRBJ2-1; the match to TRBD2 covers 9 bases. V was clipped by 2 bases and J by 7 bases; unmatched bases: 6. The CDR3 sequence is 15 residues long. The germline CDR1 and CDR2 sequences are MNHNY and SVGAGI (reference sequence). The CDR3 region is CASSYGGGAENEQFF. Here the CDR3 DNA reads TGTGCCAGCAGTTACGGCGGGGGGGCGGAGAATGAGCAGTTCTTC.

In its sample, this clone was seen once. V usage is TRBV27 and J usage is TRBJ2-5; D may be TRBD1 (7 bases). The CDR3 consists of 16 residues. The germline V gene has CDR1 MNHEY and CDR2 SMNVEV (reference sequence). Trimming removed 5 bases at V and 4 bases at J, with 20 bases between. The CDR3 loop reads CASSPQGGGRIETQYF. CDR3 bases: TGTGCCAGCAGTCCTCAGGGGGGTGGTAGGATAGAGACCCAGTACTTC.

The V and J genes are TRBV28 and TRBJ2-1, with D maybe TRBD2 (7 bases). CDR1 and CDR2 from the germline V gene are MDHEN and SYDVKM. CDR3 length: 14 residues. Trimming took off 8 bases at V and 16 bases at J, with 27 bases between the two ends. The DNA of the CDR3 is TGTGCCAGCCGGAGGGGGAGGGGGTACAATCGTCGTTTCTTC. Translated, it gives CASRRGRGYNRRFF.

This chain joins TRBV10-1 and TRBJ1-6, with unresolved D. The CDR3 runs 15 residues. V dropped 3 bases and J dropped 0 bases, with 6 bases sitting between them. CDR1 and CDR2 from the germline V gene are WNHNN and SYGVQD (reference sequence). CDR3 residues: CASSEGSSYNSPLHF. In DNA, the CDR3 is TGCGCCAGCAGTGAAGGGAGCTCCTATAATTCACCCCTCCACTTT.

V gene TRBV9 combines with J gene TRBJ2-5; 11 bases map to TRBD1. CDR1 is SGDLS, CDR2 YYNGEE, per germline. The length of the CDR3 is 15 residues. With 0 bases clipped from V and 4 bases from J, the junction kept 2 bases outside the gene matches. CDR3 protein: CASSVEGQGAETQYF. As DNA, the CDR3 is TGTGCCAGCAGCGTAGAAGGACAGGGGGCAGAGACCCAGTACTTC.

V is TRBV7-2 and J is TRBJ2-1; 10 bases are shared with TRBD2. CDR3 length: 16 residues. Trimming at V came to 7 bases and at J to 9 bases, leaving 15 bases not matched to a gene. Germline CDR1 reads SGHTA; CDR2 reads FQGNSA. CDR3: CASTLLSGGAMGEQFF. The CDR3 region has the DNA TGTGCCAGCACCCTCCTGAGCGGGGGGGCGATGGGTGAGCAGTTCTTC.

The chain combines TRBV27 with TRBJ2-1; the match to TRBD1 covers 7 bases. Germline CDR1 and CDR2: MNHEY and SMNVEV (reference sequence). V was pared by 3 bases and J by 3 bases, with 5 bases of the junction left unmatched. There are 15 residues in the CDR3. For the CDR3, the DNA is TGTGCCAGCAGTTTCGAGGGACAGATCTACAATGAGCAGTTCTTC. Its protein product is CASSFEGQIYNEQFF.

V gene TRBV28 combines with J gene TRBJ2-3; D ambiguous. This CDR3 is 15 amino acids long. Germline CDR1 and CDR2: MDHEN and SYDVKM. Trimming stripped 6 bases from V and 0 bases from J, with 13 bases between. The CDR3, as DNA: TGTGCCAGCAGGCCCTCTACCCTAAGCACAGATACGCAGTATTTT. Amino acid sequence: CASRPSTLSTDTQYF.

The gene calls are TRBV10-1 and TRBJ2-7; 9 nucleotides agree with TRBD1. Germline V gives CDR1 WNHNN, CDR2 SYGVQD (reference sequence). J was trimmed by 4 bases and V by 2 bases; bases with no gene match: 9. The CDR3 is 16 residues long. CDR3 region: CASSEGRGTGNYEQYF. The DNA for the CDR3 is TGCGCCAGCAGTGAGGGTAGAGGGACAGGGAATTACGAGCAGTACTTC.

The J gene is TRBJ1-4, the V gene TRBV5-1; 7 bases map to TRBD1. CDR1 is SGHRS and CDR2 is YFSETQ in the germline V gene. V trimming: 4 bases; J trimming: 5 bases; junction bases outside the gene matches: 11. This CDR3 comprises 16 residues. CDR3 coding DNA: TGCGCCAGCAGCAAGGAGGTTACAGGGGTGAATGAAAAACTGTTTTTT. It specifies CASSKEVTGVNEKLFF.

The rearrangement links TRBV28 to TRBJ1-1; the D gene is possibly TRBD1 (5 bases). Germline assignment: CDR1 MDHEN and CDR2 SYDVKM. Deletions cut 2 bases from V and 5 bases from J, with 12 bases between. This CDR3 comprises 14 residues. This CDR3 reads CASSLGGDRTEAFF. The CDR3, as DNA: TGTGCCAGCAGTTTAGGGGGGGACCGTACTGAAGCTTTCTTT.

The chain uses TRBV3-1 (or the pseudogene TRBV3-2) and TRBJ1-4; D is unresolved. The CDR3 runs 15 residues. The V end was cut by 3 bases, the J end by 8 bases, with 16 bases between. Germline V CDR1 and CDR2: LGHDT, YNNKEL (reference sequence). DNA for the CDR3: TGTGCCAGCAGCCATGGTATTGGACTGACCGAAAAACTGTTTTTT. This gives the protein CASSHGIGLTEKLFF.

This chain uses TRBV6-5 with TRBJ2-2; 8 nucleotides align to TRBD1. J lost 4 bases, V lost 5 bases, and 6 bases had no gene match. Germline V lookup: CDR1 MNHEY, CDR2 SVGAGI. The CDR3 contains 15 residues. CDR3 amino acids: CASSPDRAGTGELFF. CDR3 coding DNA: TGTGCCAGCAGTCCGGACAGGGCGGGCACCGGGGAGCTGTTTTTT.

This clone has only a few counts. This sequence joins TRBV7-2 and TRBJ1-2; 12 nucleotides align to TRBD1. The V and J ends lost 4 bases and 3 bases, in that order; junction bases with no gene match: 6. Germline CDR1 SGHTA, CDR2 FQGNSA. The length of the CDR3 is 16 residues. CDR3 protein: CASSSGQGAGDYGYTF. As DNA, the CDR3 is TGTGCCAGCAGCTCGGGACAGGGGGCGGGTGACTATGGCTACACCTTC. The whole variable domain, filled in from reference TRBV7-2 and TRBJ1-2, reads GAGVSQSPSNKVTEKGKDVELRCDPISGHTALYWYRQSLGQGLEFLIYFQGNSAPDKSGLPSDRFSAERTGGSVSTLTIQRTQQEDSAVYLCASSSGQGAGDYGYTFGSGTRLTVV.

This clone has only a few counts. The chain uses TRBV11-3 and TRBJ2-2; 7 bases line up with TRBD2. The CDR3 runs to 16 residues. With 5 bases clipped from V and 7 bases from J, the junction kept 13 bases outside the gene matches. Germline values: CDR1 SGHNT, CDR2 YENEEA. The CDR3 is CASSRTRESGGGELFF. The CDR3 bases are TGTGCCAGCAGCCGAACGCGGGAGTCCGGAGGCGGGGAGCTGTTTTTT. Combining the CDR3 with reference TRBV11-3 and TRBJ2-2 gives the whole variable domain EAGVVQSPRYKIIEKKQPVAFWCNPISGHNTLYWYLQNLGQGPELLIRYENEEAVDDSQLPKDRFSAERLKGVDSTLKIQPAELGDSAVYLCASSRTRESGGGELFFGEGSRLTVL.

This clone came up a few times. The chain uses TRBV18 and TRBJ2-7; no definite D call. The V gene lost 3 bases and the J gene lost 4 bases, with 10 bases spanning the gap. The CDR3 totals 13 residues. Per germline, CDR1 KGHSH and CDR2 LQKENI. The CDR3 protein is CASSPTRNYEQYF. The CDR3 coding sequence is TGTGCCAGCTCACCCACCAGGAATTACGAGCAGTACTTC.

This clone was counted a single time. J is TRBJ1-4 and V is TRBV6-6; perhaps TRBD1 as D (6 bases). The ends were cut back, 4 bases at V and 7 bases at J, with 13 bases in the middle. The CDR3 length is 14 residues. Looked up from germline, CDR1 is MNHNY and CDR2 is SVGAGI (reference sequence). The CDR3, as DNA: TGTGCCAGCAGTTCAGGACAGTTGGGTGAAAAACTGTTTTTT. Translation: CASSSGQLGEKLFF.

The chain carries TRBV6-6 and TRBJ2-7; 8 nucleotides agree with TRBD2. V shed 2 bases, J shed 6 bases, and the junction held 0 bases outside the gene matches. The CDR3 totals 12 residues. Germline V gene data show CDR1 as MNHNY and CDR2 as SVGAGI (reference sequence). The CDR3 loop reads CASSYSGGEQYF. CDR3 nucleotides: TGTGCCAGCAGTTACAGCGGGGGCGAGCAGTACTTC.

In its sample, this clone was seen once. The chain combines TRBV12-5 with TRBJ2-2; TRBD2 matches 11 bases. The CDR3 consists of 16 residues. CDR1 is LGHNT, CDR2 FRNRAP, per germline. V shed 5 bases, J shed 6 bases, and the junction held 8 bases outside the gene matches. DNA of the CDR3: TGTGCTAGTGGTCCCGGCTTAGCGGGGGGGCCCGGGGAGCTGTTTTTT. Encoded protein: CASGPGLAGGPGELFF. The whole variable domain, filled in from reference TRBV12-5 and TRBJ2-2, reads DARVTQTPRHKVTEMGQEVTMRCQPILGHNTVFWYRQTMMQGLELLAYFRNRAPLDDSGMPKDRFSAEMPDATLATLKIQPSEPRDSAVYFCASGPGLAGGPGELFFGEGSRLTVL.

This clone was counted only a few times. This sequence joins TRBV5-1 and TRBJ2-2; a possible D gene is TRBD1 (5 bases). Trimming stripped 4 bases from V and 3 bases from J, with 10 bases between. The germline V gene has CDR1 SGHRS and CDR2 YFSETQ. There are 14 residues in the CDR3. The CDR3 loop is CASSGTGYTGELFF. The CDR3, as DNA: TGCGCCAGCAGCGGAACAGGCTACACCGGGGAGCTGTTTTTT.

CDR3 residues: CASSQGGQSNQPQHF. CDR3 DNA: TGTGCCAGCAGCCAGGGGGGTCAGAGCAATCAGCCCCAGCATTTT. The J gene is TRBJ1-5, the V gene TRBV9; 7 nucleotides line up with TRBD1. J was trimmed by 1 base and V by 4 bases; bases with no gene match: 5. CDR1 and CDR2 from the germline V gene are SGDLS and YYNGEE. The CDR3 extends over 15 amino acids.

V and J are TRBV19 and TRBJ1-1; D possibly corresponds to TRBD1 (6 bases). From germline, CDR1 is LNHDA and CDR2 SQIVND (reference sequence). The CDR3 has 14 amino acids. Trimming removed 7 bases from V and 0 bases from J, with 12 bases in between. The chain's CDR3 is CASTRQDMNTEAFF. DNA of the CDR3: TGTGCCAGTACCAGACAGGACATGAACACTGAAGCTTTCTTT.

This rearrangement joins TRBV11-2 to TRBJ1-1; TRBD1 matches 11 bases. The CDR3 runs to 18 residues. Germline CDR1 SGHAT, CDR2 FQNNGV. J was trimmed by 5 bases and V by 0 bases; bases with no gene match: 11. The DNA for the CDR3 is TGTGCCAGCAGCTTAGATAATTTCGCGGACAGGGGGCCAACTGAAGCTTTCTTT. The encoded protein is CASSLDNFADRGPTEAFF.

The chain employs TRBV2 and TRBJ2-7; maybe TRBD1 (5 bases). Trimming took off 3 bases at V and 5 bases at J, with 11 bases between the two ends. Germline V gene lookup returns CDR1 SNHLY and CDR2 FYNNEI. The CDR3 loop spans 13 amino acids. CDR3 protein: CASSEQGWDEQYF. Written as DNA, the CDR3 is TGTGCCAGCAGTGAGCAGGGTTGGGACGAGCAGTACTTC.

This clone has a handful of counts. The chain couples TRBV12-1 to TRBJ1-2; TRBD1 reflects the table's D call only, with no check against the DNA. TRBV12-1 is an annotated pseudogene. This CDR3 region has 16 residues. CDR3 residues: CASRTLRDTLFYGYTF. The CDR3 coding sequence is TGTGCCAGCAGAACCCTCCGGGACACACTTTTCTATGGCTACACCTTC.

The CDR3 loop is CASSLTVNRQETQYF. As DNA, the CDR3 is TGTGCCAGCAGCCTTACGGTGAACAGGCAAGAGACCCAGTACTTC. The chain uses TRBV7-2 and TRBJ2-5; possibly TRBD1 for D (5 bases). In germline, CDR1 is SGHTA, CDR2 FQGNSA. V gave up 5 bases and J gave up 2 bases, with 15 bases separating them. The CDR3 consists of 15 residues. The full variable domain, rest sourced from reference TRBV7-2 and TRBJ2-5, is GAGVSQSPSNKVTEKGKDVELRCDPISGHTALYWYRQSLGQGLEFLIYFQGNSAPDKSGLPSDRFSAERTGGSVSTLTIQRTQQEDSAVYLCASSLTVNRQETQYFGPGTRLLVL.

The rearrangement uses TRBV13 and TRBJ2-2, with TRBD1 matching over 9 bases. The CDR3 runs 15 residues. V trimming: 5 bases; J trimming: 2 bases; junction bases outside the gene matches: 3. Per the germline V gene, CDR1 is PRHDT and CDR2 is FYEKMQ (reference sequence). CDR3 sequence (DNA): TGTGCCAGCAGCGAACAGGGGGCAAACACCGGGGAGCTGTTTTTT. Translation: CASSEQGANTGELFF.

The V and J genes are TRBV28 and TRBJ1-2; 8 positions match TRBD1. The V and J ends lost 6 bases and 7 bases, in that order; junction bases with no gene match: 10. Germline assignment: CDR1 MDHEN and CDR2 SYDVKM. The CDR3 length is 14 residues. CDR3 sequence: CASREQGGKGGYTF. The CDR3 DNA follows: TGTGCCAGCAGGGAACAGGGGGGAAAAGGTGGCTACACCTTC.

V usage is TRBV6-2 or TRBV6-3 and J usage is TRBJ1-1; D is undetermined. The CDR3 sequence is 15 residues long. From germline, CDR1 is MNHEY and CDR2 SVGEGT. Trimming removed 0 bases from V and 1 base from J, with 9 bases in between. CDR3: CASSYSGLKNTEAFF. As DNA, the CDR3 is TGTGCCAGCAGTTACTCCGGACTTAAGAACACTGAAGCTTTCTTT.

The chain joins TRBV9 to TRBJ2-5; the match to TRBD2 covers 12 bases. Germline V gene sequence: CDR1 SGDLS, CDR2 YYNGEE. J gave up 4 bases and V 0 bases, and 10 bases lay outside the gene matches. CDR3 size: 18 residues. The CDR3, as DNA: TGTGCCAGCAGCGTAGGGGGCCTAGCGGGAGGGCGACGAGAGACCCAGTACTTC. Amino acid sequence: CASSVGGLAGGRRETQYF. Full variable domain (missing parts from reference TRBV9 and TRBJ2-5): DSGVTQTPKHLITATGQRVTLRCSPRSGDLSVYWYQQSLDQGLQFLIQYYNGEERAKGNILERFSAQQFPDLHSELNLSSLELGDSALYFCASSVGGLAGGRRETQYFGPGTRLLVL.

The chain has TRBV6-5 and TRBJ1-1, with 7 bases lining up with TRBD1. Germline CDR1 reads MNHEY; CDR2 reads SVGAGI. The V gene end was trimmed by 6 bases and the J gene end by 1 base; junction bases not matched to a gene: 8. The CDR3 runs 15 residues. CDR3 region: CASSRSQGRNTEAFF. DNA for the CDR3: TGTGCCAGCAGCAGGTCACAGGGGAGGAACACTGAAGCTTTCTTT.